This T cell receptor (beta chain) was observed in a study of OX40 agonist ivuxolimab in advanced cancers. Study information: Earlier treatment with anti-PD-1, anti-PD-L1 or anti-CTLA-4 was permitted, and over 35% had received some.

The CDR3 has 13 residues. Germline V gives CDR1 SGHTA, CDR2 FQGNSA. With 0 bases removed from V and 6 bases from J, the gap between germline ends came to 8 bases. Clones were read by immunoSEQ multiplex PCR, and TCRdb kept only the in-frame ones, dropping some. This sample yields about 100,000 clones, of which under 95% are seen a single time; roughly 0.53% belongs to the top ten. The rearrangement joins TRBV7-2 to TRBJ1-1; D possibly corresponds to TRBD1 (6 bases). Specimen: CD4+ or CD8+ T cells sorted from blood, collected in a trial of the OX40 agonist ivuxolimab. The sequence was collected from an adult with an advanced solid tumor such as melanoma, head and neck, liver or kidney cancer. As DNA, the CDR3 is TGTGCCAGCAGCTTAGCGGGGGCGTCTGAAGCTTTCTTT. This encodes CASSLAGASEAFF. Based on the CDR3 plus reference TRBV7-2 and TRBJ1-1, the full variable domain is GAGVSQSPSNKVTEKGKDVELRCDPISGHTALYWYRQSLGQGLEFLIYFQGNSAPDKSGLPSDRFSAERTGGSVSTLTIQRTQQEDSAVYLCASSLAGASEAFFGQGTRLTVV.